The 11 T cell receptor beta chains reported below all come from one sample, sequenced in a study of OX40 agonist ivuxolimab in advanced cancers. Some clones are missing from TCRdb's copy, which holds only in-frame ones; the method was immunoSEQ multiplex PCR. The table records 65,000 to 95,000 clones, around 83% of them present only once. Sample: CD4+ or CD8+ T cells sorted from blood, taken in a trial of the OX40 agonist ivuxolimab. The source is an adult with an advanced solid tumor such as melanoma, head and neck, liver or kidney cancer.

The chain links TRBV30 to TRBJ1-6; 8 bases fit TRBD1. The length of the CDR3 is 15 residues. Germline V gene sequence: CDR1 GTSNPN, CDR2 SVGIG (reference sequence). Losses at the gene ends were 1 base for V and 10 bases for J; bases not matched to a gene: 9. CDR3 loop: CAWSGTGTGRSPLHF. Written as DNA, the CDR3 is TGTGCCTGGAGTGGTACCGGGACAGGTCGATCACCCCTCCACTTT.

This chain links TRBV21-1 with TRBJ1-5; the table's D gene call, TRBD1, was not cross checked with the DNA. TRBV21-1 is a pseudogene. There are 14 residues in the CDR3. The CDR3 here is CASSDREVGQPQHF. In DNA form, the CDR3 reads TGTGCCAGCAGCGACAGGGAGGTCGGCCAGCCCCAGCATTTT.

The rearrangement joins TRBV12-5 to TRBJ2-7; D unclear. Per germline, CDR1 LGHNT and CDR2 FRNRAP. Trimming shortened V by 8 bases and J by 6 bases, and 14 bases separated the two germline ends. This CDR3 comprises 12 residues. The CDR3, as DNA: TGTGCTAGTTACTCGACGGCCCCCGAGCAGTACTTC. Translation gives CASYSTAPEQYF.

This CDR3 is CASSPLRSGTGRFSTEAFF. The CDR3 DNA sequence: TGTGCCAGCAGCCCTTTGAGATCCGGGACAGGGCGTTTTTCGACTGAAGCTTTCTTT. The rearrangement uses TRBV28 and TRBJ1-1; 9 positions agree with TRBD1. In germline, CDR1 is MDHEN, CDR2 SYDVKM. V was clipped by 6 bases and J by 5 bases; unmatched bases: 22. The CDR3 covers 19 residues.

V gene TRBV6-6 combines with J gene TRBJ2-1; no clear D gene. This CDR3 contains 14 residues. Germline values: CDR1 MNHNY, CDR2 SVGAGI (reference sequence). V dropped 7 bases and J dropped 1 base, with 11 bases sitting between them. CDR3 in DNA: TGTGCCAGCACCCAGGTAGGGTCCTACAATGAGCAGTTCTTC. Amino acid sequence: CASTQVGSYNEQFF.

The chain is built from TRBV5-4 and TRBJ1-3; no clear D. Germline V gene data show CDR1 as SGHNT and CDR2 as YYREEE (reference sequence). The ends were cut back, 0 bases at V and 9 bases at J, with 13 bases in the middle. This CDR3 comprises 14 residues. The CDR3 nucleotides are TGTGCCAGCAGCTTGGCCTCCTCGTCGGGCACCATATATTTT. The encoded protein is CASSLASSSGTIYF.

The V and J genes are TRBV5-1 and TRBJ1-2; D is ambiguous. Germline V gene sequence: CDR1 SGHRS, CDR2 YFSETQ. The CDR3 length is 18 residues. V lost 5 bases and J 2 bases, leaving 25 bases between the germline ends. The CDR3, as DNA: TGCGCCAGCAGTTTTGTGGGTTGGCGAAGGGAGGCCAACTATGGCTACACCTTC. This translates into CASSFVGWRREANYGYTF.

The gene calls are TRBV5-6 and TRBJ1-2; no reliable D call. V was clipped by 4 bases and J by 4 bases, with 11 bases between them. The germline V gene encodes CDR1 SGHDT and CDR2 YYEEEE. The CDR3 length is 13 residues. The CDR3 spells CASSPRGGYGYTF. Here the CDR3 DNA reads TGTGCCAGCAGCCCCCGGGGAGGCTATGGCTACACCTTC.

This clone was observed once. The gene calls are TRBV18 and TRBJ1-1; D gene unclear. Germline CDR1 reads KGHSH; CDR2 reads LQKENI. V lost 3 bases to trimming and J lost 0 bases, with 5 bases between them. This CDR3 has 13 amino acids. The CDR3 loop is CASSPSLNTEAFF. DNA of the CDR3: TGTGCCAGCTCACCTTCGTTGAACACTGAAGCTTTCTTT.

This sequence joins TRBV10-1 and TRBJ2-3; D might be TRBD2 (6 bases). The V and J ends lost 2 bases and 6 bases respectively, with 18 bases between them. Germline-derived CDR1 and CDR2 are WNHNN and SYGVQD (reference sequence). This CDR3 contains 16 residues. CDR3 sequence (DNA): TGCGCCAGCAGTGAGAGTAGCGGTTTTTCCCTGGATACGCAGTATTTT. Its translation is CASSESSGFSLDTQYF.

The genes are TRBV19 and TRBJ2-7; the match to TRBD2 covers 7 bases. V was pared by 5 bases and J by 5 bases, with 15 bases of the junction left unmatched. The CDR3 contains 16 residues. Per the germline V gene, CDR1 is LNHDA and CDR2 is SQIVND (reference sequence). The CDR3 reads CASSFRRASGGHEQYF. In DNA form, the CDR3 reads TGTGCCAGTAGTTTCCGGCGGGCTAGCGGAGGCCACGAGCAGTACTTC.